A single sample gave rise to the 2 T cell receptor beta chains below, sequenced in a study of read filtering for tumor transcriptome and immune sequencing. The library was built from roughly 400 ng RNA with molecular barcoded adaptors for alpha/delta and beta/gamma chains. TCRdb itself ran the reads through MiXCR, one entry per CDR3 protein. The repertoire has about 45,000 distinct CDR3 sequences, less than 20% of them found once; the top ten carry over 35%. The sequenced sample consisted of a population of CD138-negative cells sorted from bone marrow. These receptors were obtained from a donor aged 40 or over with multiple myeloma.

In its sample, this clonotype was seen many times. CDR3 protein: CASRETGDEAFF. Here the CDR3 DNA reads TGTGCCAGCAGAGAGACAGGGGATGAAGCTTTCTTT. The V and J genes are TRBV28 and TRBJ1-1; TRBD1 matches at 8 bases. J lost 7 bases, V lost 6 bases, and 4 bases had no gene match. CDR3 size: 12 residues. Looked up from germline, CDR1 is MDHEN and CDR2 is SYDVKM. The full variable domain, with the rest looked up from reference TRBV28 and TRBJ1-1, is DVKVTQSSRYLVKRTGEKVFLECVQDMDHENMFWYRQDPGLGLRLIYFSYDVKMKEKGDIPEGYSVSREKKERFSLILESASTNQTSMYLCASRETGDEAFFGQGTRLTVV.

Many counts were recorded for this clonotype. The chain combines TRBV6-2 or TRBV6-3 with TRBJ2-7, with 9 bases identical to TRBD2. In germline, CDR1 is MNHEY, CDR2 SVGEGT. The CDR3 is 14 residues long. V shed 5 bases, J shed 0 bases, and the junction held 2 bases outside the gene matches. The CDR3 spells CASSLAGLSYEQYF. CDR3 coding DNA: TGTGCCAGCAGTCTAGCGGGACTCTCCTACGAGCAGTACTTC.